This TCR beta chain was profiled in a study of T cells in Graves' hyperthyroidism and ophthalmopathy. The study, taken as a whole, reports: Clonotypes that were expanded in thyroid above 0.001 mostly appeared in blood too.

Note on this clonotype: Its antigen remains unknown.

Amplification yielded TCR beta CDR3 regions, with RNA transcripts as the source. TCR CDR3 regions were first amplified by RT-PCR with HTBI primers. TCRdb reanalysed the multiplex PCR reads using MiXCR and keeps one entry per CDR3 protein. The sample has hundreds of thousands of distinct CDR3 sequences; roughly a quarter are singletons. Uncontrolled infection, other autoimmune disease, pregnancy or lactation barred patients from enrollment. An approximately 10 ml volume of fresh peripheral blood provided the PBMCs. The germline V and J ends were trimmed by 0 bases and 5 bases, with 8 bases remaining between them. Germline loops: CDR1 SGDLS, CDR2 YYNGEE. The CDR3 is 13 amino acids.

This chain links TRBV9 with TRBJ1-1; tentative D call: TRBD1 (6 bases). The sample consisted of blood. The clonotype comes from a woman in her 30s with Graves' ophthalmopathy. The CDR3 is CASSVAGATEAFF. CDR3 coding DNA: TGTGCCAGCAGCGTAGCAGGGGCGACTGAAGCTTTCTTT. The full variable domain, completed using reference TRBV9 and TRBJ1-1, is DSGVTQTPKHLITATGQRVTLRCSPRSGDLSVYWYQQSLDQGLQFLIQYYNGEERAKGNILERFSAQQFPDLHSELNLSSLELGDSALYFCASSVAGATEAFFGQGTRLTVV.